Presented here are 6 T cell receptor beta chains from one specimen sequenced in a study of cytomegalovirus exposure and HLA in healthy donors. 13 Jbeta primers and 60 Vbeta primers were used for the PCR. Only in-frame clones appear in the TCRdb table, and some are missing; sequencing was by immunoSEQ multiplex PCR. The sample lists some 180,000 clones; 82% were seen once. The specimen was PBMCs. The receptors were gathered from a middle-aged man in good health and CMV-seronegative.

J is TRBJ2-5 and V is TRBV29-1; 8 bases align to TRBD2. J lost 6 bases, V lost 6 bases, and 9 bases had no gene match. Germline V lookup: CDR1 SQVTM, CDR2 ANQGSEA. CDR3 length equals 13 residues. This CDR3 reads CSVLGGGGKTQYF. As DNA, the CDR3 is TGCAGCGTACTCGGGGGGGGAGGCAAGACCCAGTACTTC.

CDR3 protein: CASSPLAGQPYNEQFF. CDR3 bases: TGTGCCAGCAGCCCTCTAGCGGGACAGCCTTACAATGAGCAGTTCTTC. V is TRBV7-2 and J is TRBJ2-1; the match to TRBD2 covers 9 bases. Germline V gene sequence: CDR1 SGHTA, CDR2 FQGNSA. The CDR3 spans 16 residues. Trimming at V came to 5 bases and at J to 4 bases, leaving 9 bases not matched to a gene.

The chain carries TRBV28 and TRBJ1-3, with no clear D. The V gene's germline CDR1 is MDHEN and CDR2 SYDVKM. The CDR3 runs to 12 residues. Trimming removed 6 bases at V and 5 bases at J, with 8 bases between. The chain's CDR3 is CASRDGRNTIYF. For the CDR3, the DNA is TGTGCCAGCAGGGATGGGCGAAACACCATATATTTT.

The V call is TRBV7-9, the J call TRBJ2-1; TRBD2 aligns across 12 bases. V dropped 4 bases and J dropped 8; count of bases not matched to a gene: 6. The CDR3 extends over 15 amino acids. Germline CDR1 and CDR2: SEHNR and FQNEAQ (reference sequence). CDR3 amino acids: CASSSGLAGSYEQFF. The CDR3 DNA follows: TGTGCCAGCAGCTCGGGACTAGCGGGTTCTTATGAGCAGTTCTTC.

This clone came up a few times. The chain has TRBV7-2 and TRBJ2-2; 8 bases line up with TRBD1. Germline lookup yields CDR1 SGHTA and CDR2 FQGNSA. The V gene end was trimmed by 4 bases and the J gene end by 5 bases; junction bases not matched to a gene: 6. The CDR3 has 15 amino acids. For the CDR3, the DNA is TGTGCCAGCAGCTCCCAGGGGGCGGGGACCGGGGAGCTGTTTTTT. Its protein product is CASSSQGAGTGELFF. The complete variable domain, with remaining parts taken from reference TRBV7-2 and TRBJ2-2, reads GAGVSQSPSNKVTEKGKDVELRCDPISGHTALYWYRQSLGQGLEFLIYFQGNSAPDKSGLPSDRFSAERTGGSVSTLTIQRTQQEDSAVYLCASSSQGAGTGELFFGEGSRLTVL.

The chain links TRBV11-2 to TRBJ1-2; a weak D match, TRBD1 (5 bases). This CDR3 comprises 17 residues. V was trimmed by 1 base and J by 0 bases, leaving 15 bases between them. In germline, CDR1 is SGHAT, CDR2 FQNNGV. The CDR3 DNA sequence: TGTGCCAGCAGCTTAGTGGGGGGTAAAGGGACTAACTATGGCTACACCTTC. Its protein product is CASSLVGGKGTNYGYTF.